This T cell receptor beta chain was recorded in a study of blood T cell repertoires in COVID-19. Study processing details: Estimates of nucleated cell counts were drawn from the amplification of reference gene primers. Only in-frame clones appear in the TCRdb table, and some are missing; sequencing was by immunoSEQ multiplex PCR. D and trimming come from the DNA, and the V and J calls and clone size come from that table. The profile covers about 200,000 clones, with about 91% appearing a single time and approximately 2.1% taken by the ten largest. The CDR3 is 15 amino acids. Germline trimming cut 4 bases from V and 2 bases from J; bases unmatched to any gene: 9. Germline V gene data show CDR1 as SGHDT and CDR2 as YYEEEE. All enrollees were about 18 to 100 years old and from 25 or so US areas.

Sequencing used PBMCs or T cells enriched from blood (not recorded which). The rearrangement links TRBV5-6 to TRBJ2-7; 7 nucleotides align to TRBD1. This receptor was taken from a woman aged 40 to 50 with acute COVID-19. In DNA, the CDR3 is TGTGCCAGCAGCCGACAGGGCAGGGGAACCTACGAGCAGTACTTC. It translates to CASSRQGRGTYEQYF.